The 25 T cell receptor beta chains below come from one sample, sequenced in a study of regulatory T cells in long-lasting Graves disease. To make TCR beta libraries, researchers used iRepertoire HTBI primers and Arm-PCR of CDR3 regions. TCRdb reprocessed the multiplex PCR reads with MiXCR, giving one entry per CDR3 protein. The table shows about 460,000 distinct CDR3 sequences, with about 15% occurring only once. Time point reported: newly diagnosed GD, antithyroid drugs for less than 3 months. RNA extracted from PBMCs served as the sequencing template. A further study also used this sample, focusing on T cells in Graves' hyperthyroidism and ophthalmopathy.

The sample was peripheral blood mononuclear cells (PBMCs), taken at new diagnosis, from a patient treated with antithyroid drugs. These receptors all come from a woman between 45 and 65 years old with Graves disease.

Many counts were recorded for this clonotype. This chain connects TRBV28 to TRBJ2-6; the D gene is possibly TRBD1 (5 bases). Germline V gene data show CDR1 as MDHEN and CDR2 as SYDVKM. The CDR3 is 15 amino acids. The V end was cut by 3 bases, the J end by 2 bases, with 8 bases between. The CDR3 DNA follows: TGTGCCAGCAGTTTTTCAGGGCCTGGGGCCAACGTCCTGACTTTC. This sequence encodes CASSFSGPGANVLTF.

There are many counts of this clonotype. J is TRBJ2-1 and V is TRBV2, with 10 positions matching TRBD2. In germline, CDR1 is SNHLY, CDR2 FYNNEI. This CDR3 has 18 residues. J gave up 8 bases and V 5 bases, and 18 bases lay outside the gene matches. The CDR3 is CASSPLKTPSGSTYEQFF. In nucleotides, the CDR3 is TGTGCCAGCAGTCCACTTAAAACTCCTAGCGGGAGTACGTATGAGCAGTTCTTC.

The CDR3 DNA reads as TGCGCCAGCAGCAAGGACGGTCATAGCAATCAGCCCCAGCATTTT. Translated: CASSKDGHSNQPQHF. The rearrangement links TRBV4-1 to TRBJ1-5; D gene uncertain. Germline-derived CDR1 and CDR2 are MGHRA and YSYEKL. Between the trimmed V and J ends, which lost 5 bases and 0 bases, there was a span of 11 bases. This CDR3 region has 15 residues.

This clonotype has a count of ten or more. The chain combines TRBV12-3 or TRBV12-4 with TRBJ2-7, with D possibly TRBD2 on 6 matching bases. The length of the CDR3 is 14 residues. Trimming took 1 base from V and 5 from J, leaving 12 bases between them. The CDR3 reads CASSLGRAENEQYF. The CDR3, as DNA: TGTGCCAGCAGTTTAGGGAGGGCTGAGAACGAGCAGTACTTC.

This clonotype has a count of ten or more. The J gene is TRBJ2-7, the V gene TRBV5-1; D is possibly TRBD1 (6 bases). The CDR3 spans 13 residues. Germline loops: CDR1 SGHRS, CDR2 YFSETQ. Trimming took 5 bases from V and 1 from J, leaving 10 bases between them. The CDR3 DNA follows: TGCGCCAGCAGTACGACAGGTTCCTACGAGCAGTACTTC. Protein sequence: CASSTTGSYEQYF.

This clonotype was seen only a few times. The V call is TRBV5-1, the J call TRBJ2-7, with unresolved D. The germline V gene encodes CDR1 SGHRS and CDR2 YFSETQ. The V end lost 1 base, the J end lost 2 bases, and 7 bases lay between the germline ends. The CDR3 spans 13 residues. This CDR3 is CASSLSQAYEQYF. DNA of the CDR3: TGCGCCAGCAGCTTGAGTCAGGCCTACGAGCAGTACTTC.

This clonotype was detected ten times or more. V is TRBV6-5 and J is TRBJ2-7, with a weak D call TRBD1 (6 bases). Germline-derived CDR1 and CDR2 are MNHEY and SVGAGI. Trimming took off 0 bases at V and 0 bases at J, with 24 bases between the two ends. CDR3 length equals 20 residues. The CDR3 DNA reads as TGTGCCAGCAGTTACTCGATTCACAGGGACACGATCGTACCCTCCTACGAGCAGTACTTC. Its translation is CASSYSIHRDTIVPSYEQYF.

There are many counts of this clonotype. The V and J genes are TRBV6-2 or TRBV6-3 and TRBJ2-5; D is unclear. Germline V gene lookup returns CDR1 MNHEY and CDR2 SVGEGT. V was clipped by 4 bases and J by 2 bases, with 11 bases between them. The CDR3 runs to 14 residues. CDR3 loop: CASSFYQTQETQYF. CDR3 coding DNA: TGTGCCAGCAGTTTTTATCAGACTCAAGAGACCCAGTACTTC.

In regard to this clonotype: This likely traces to a read error, being one base from a far larger clone. This rearrangement joins TRBV28 to TRBJ2-3; TRBD2 matches at 9 bases. The J call may be wrong; the DNA end is better matched by TRBJ2-1. Germline V lookup: CDR1 MDHEN, CDR2 SYDVKM. This CDR3 comprises 14 residues. The CDR3 reads CASRTGLAKNGQFF. The CDR3 region has the DNA TGTGCCAGCAGGACCGGACTAGCGAAGAATGGGCAGTTCTTC.

This clonotype was found many times. The chain uses TRBV2 and TRBJ2-5, with D perhaps matching TRBD1 (5 bases). With 7 bases removed from V and 2 bases from J, the gap between germline ends came to 14 bases. The germline V gene encodes CDR1 SNHLY and CDR2 FYNNEI. The CDR3 is 14 residues long. The CDR3 DNA follows: TGTGCCAGCAAGGTCTCTCAGGGACAAGAGACCCAGTACTTC. This gives the protein CASKVSQGQETQYF.

This clonotype was seen at least ten times. V usage is TRBV20-1 and J usage is TRBJ2-3; no firm D call. Germline assignment: CDR1 DFQATT and CDR2 SNEGSKA (reference sequence). Between the trimmed V and J ends, which lost 5 bases and 0 bases, there was a span of 12 bases. The CDR3 contains 14 residues. DNA of the CDR3: TGCAGTGCTCTCCCGGCGACCAGCACAGATACGCAGTATTTT. Translation: CSALPATSTDTQYF.

This clonotype appeared many times. The V and J genes are TRBV7-2 and TRBJ1-4; D call uncertain. This CDR3 is built from 12 residues. Trimming shortened V by 6 bases and J by 5 bases, and 7 bases separated the two germline ends. Germline V gives CDR1 SGHTA, CDR2 FQGNSA. The DNA for the CDR3 is TGTGCCAGCAGGTTGGGAAATGAAAAACTGTTTTTT. Its translation is CASRLGNEKLFF.

This clonotype was counted only a few times. This rearrangement joins TRBV6-1 to TRBJ2-6, with 7 bases lining up with TRBD2. Germline V gives CDR1 MNHNS, CDR2 SASEGT. CDR3 length: 15 amino acids. Unmatched junction bases numbered 3, after V lost 7 bases and J lost 0 bases. The CDR3 sequence: CASTGGYSGANVLTF. The CDR3 nucleotides read TGTGCCAGCACCGGGGGGTACTCTGGGGCCAACGTCCTGACTTTC.

As concerns this clonotype: Since a much larger clone is just one base distant, this may be a read error. V is TRBV2 and J is TRBJ2-1, with D uncertain. The CDR3 runs to 11 residues. Trimming removed 5 bases from V and 5 bases from J, with 4 bases in between. Germline V gives CDR1 SNHLY, CDR2 FYNNEI. CDR3 sequence: CASSFHNEQFF. The DNA of the CDR3 is TGTGCCAGCAGTTTCCACAATGAGCAGTTCTTC. Together with reference TRBV2 and TRBJ2-1, the CDR3 gives the full variable domain: EPEVTQTPSHQVTQMGQEVILRCVPISNHLYFYWYRQILGQKVEFLVSFYNNEISEKSEIFDDQFSVERPDGSNFTLKIRSTKLEDSAMYFCASSFHNEQFFGPGTRLTVL.

V and J are TRBV6-1 and TRBJ1-2, with unresolved D. V dropped 7 bases and J dropped 8 bases, with 26 bases sitting between them. The germline V gene encodes CDR1 MNHNS and CDR2 SASEGT. This CDR3 contains 16 residues. CDR3 protein: CASNKEETTRIGGYTF. As DNA, the CDR3 is TGTGCCAGCAACAAAGAGGAAACCACCCGGATCGGAGGCTACACCTTC.

The chain employs TRBV7-9 and TRBJ2-4; 7 bases line up with TRBD2. In germline, CDR1 is SEHNR, CDR2 FQNEAQ (reference sequence). Losses at the gene ends were 1 base for V and 0 bases for J; bases not matched to a gene: 3. This CDR3 is built from 16 residues. CDR3 nucleotides: TGTGCCAGCAGCTTAGGGGCGGGGGTAGCCAAAAACATTCAGTACTTC. Translated, it gives CASSLGAGVAKNIQYF.

This clonotype has at least ten counts. The chain joins TRBV5-6 to TRBJ2-5; unclear D gene. V lost 0 bases to trimming and J lost 7 bases, with 10 bases between them. This CDR3 is 13 amino acids long. In germline, CDR1 is SGHDT, CDR2 YYEEEE. CDR3 sequence reads: CASSLVGEGTQYF. DNA of the CDR3: TGTGCCAGCAGCTTGGTTGGGGAAGGGACCCAGTACTTC.

This chain uses TRBV28 with TRBJ2-7; 16 positions match TRBD2. Looked up from germline, CDR1 is MDHEN and CDR2 is SYDVKM. The CDR3 is 17 amino acids. Germline trimming cut 5 bases from V and 2 bases from J; bases unmatched to any gene: 6. The CDR3 is CASSPGLAGGETYEQYF. The CDR3 nucleotides read TGTGCCAGCAGTCCGGGACTAGCGGGAGGGGAGACCTACGAGCAGTACTTC.

This chain links TRBV18 with TRBJ2-3; no clear D gene. Germline V gene data show CDR1 as KGHSH and CDR2 as LQKENI. V lost 3 bases and J lost 0, with 16 bases in between. The length of the CDR3 is 17 residues. The CDR3 protein is CASSPNTASQSTDTQYF. As DNA, the CDR3 is TGTGCCAGCTCACCGAACACAGCTTCGCAAAGCACAGATACGCAGTATTTT. Together with reference TRBV18 and TRBJ2-3, the CDR3 gives the full variable domain: NAGVMQNPRHLVRRRGQEARLRCSPMKGHSHVYWYRQLPEEGLKFMVYLQKENIIDESGMPKERFSAEFPKEGPSILRIQQVVRGDSAAYFCASSPNTASQSTDTQYFGPGTRLTVL.

As regards this clonotype: Its ends do not fully match the called genes, so a read error is possible. The J gene is TRBJ2-6, the V gene TRBV11-2; 11 nucleotides align to TRBD1. Germline V lookup: CDR1 SGHAT, CDR2 FQNNGV. This CDR3 has 16 amino acids. The CDR3 bases are TGTGCCAGCAGACACGGACAGGGGGCTGGGGCCAACGTCCCGACCTTC. Protein: CASRHGQGAGANVPTF.

V and J are TRBV27 and TRBJ2-1, with a weak D call TRBD2 (6 bases). Per the germline V gene, CDR1 is MNHEY and CDR2 is SMNVEV (reference sequence). This CDR3 has 20 residues. V lost 0 bases to trimming and J lost 2 bases, with 23 bases between them. This CDR3 reads CASSLSILGRIAVAYNEQFF. The CDR3 DNA reads TGTGCCAGCAGTTTATCGATTTTGGGCCGAATAGCGGTAGCCTACAATGAGCAGTTCTTC.

In this sample, this clonotype turned up many times. V is TRBV30 and J is TRBJ1-2; 9 bases fit TRBD1. Germline lookup yields CDR1 GTSNPN and CDR2 SVGIG (reference sequence). V lost 5 bases to trimming and J lost 2 bases; unmatched junction nucleotides: 3. The CDR3 extends over 13 amino acids. The CDR3 spells CAWFGQGNYGYTF. CDR3 in DNA: TGTGCCTGGTTCGGACAGGGGAACTATGGCTACACCTTC.

Notes on this clonotype: A much larger clone differs by one base, so this may be a read error. This sequence joins TRBV7-9 and TRBJ2-7; D is uncertain. The CDR3 covers 13 residues. Germline V gives CDR1 SEHNR, CDR2 FQNEAQ (reference sequence). Trimming took off 5 bases at V and 5 bases at J, with 13 bases between the two ends. The CDR3 sequence is CASSQDGPDEQYF. The CDR3 nucleotides are TGTGCCAGCAGCCAGGACGGGCCGGACGAGCAGTACTTC.

This clonotype came up once. The rearrangement links TRBV12-3 or TRBV12-4 to TRBJ2-7, with D possibly matching TRBD2 (5 bases). Trimming shortened V by 3 bases and J by 3 bases, and 9 bases separated the two germline ends. The CDR3 sequence is 13 residues long. The CDR3 reads CASSFGEIYEQYF. Here the CDR3 DNA reads TGTGCCAGCAGTTTTGGGGAGATCTACGAGCAGTACTTC.

The table lists this clonotype with many counts. The chain joins TRBV12-5 to TRBJ2-2, with D unresolved. With 2 bases removed from V and 7 bases from J, the gap between germline ends came to 5 bases. Germline V gene lookup returns CDR1 LGHNT and CDR2 FRNRAP. The CDR3 has 12 amino acids. As DNA, the CDR3 is TGTGCTAGTGGTTTGAGGCGCGGGGAGCTGTTTTTT. Translation: CASGLRRGELFF.